Detailed here is one T cell receptor (beta chain). Its antigen remains unidentified. One end of the junction varies from germline; a read error may be responsible. With ipilimumab providing CTLA-4 blockade, focal radiation was administered to patients who had chemo-refractory metastatic non-small-cell lung cancer. This entry is derived from a study of radiotherapy plus CTLA-4 blockade in lung cancer. CDR1 MDHEN and CDR2 SYDVKM come from the germline V gene. This CDR3 comprises 13 residues. Clones were read by immunoSEQ multiplex PCR, and TCRdb kept only the in-frame ones, dropping some. The sample holds under 65,000 clones; around four fifths are singletons and the top ten take more than 5.5%. Findings and caveats of the study: Expansion of tumor-derived TCR clones was observed in blood after radiotherapy plus ipilimumab. The best prediction of response reportedly came from early blood T cell clone dynamics, with interferon-beta.

The clonotype comes from a human donor with non-small cell lung cancer whose response to radiotherapy plus ipilimumab could not be evaluated. This rearrangement joins TRBV28 to TRBJ2-7; perhaps TRBD1 as D (6 bases). Material: peripheral blood, obtained from a patient treated with radiotherapy plus ipilimumab. DNA for the CDR3: TGTGCCAGCAGTTTTCAGGGGCCGGGCGGGCAGCACTTC. Its translation is CASSFQGPGGQHF.